This T cell receptor (beta chain) was sequenced in a study of blood T cell repertoires in COVID-19. Study in general: The United States, Italy and Spain were the sources of the acute and convalescent COVID-19 samples.

Participants spanned ages roughly 18 to 90 years and resided in roughly 22 US areas. Participants' own reports of clinical history determined their cohort assignment. Authors' analysis steps: Estimation of nucleated cell counts was performed using reference gene primer amplification. TCRdb's copy holds only in-frame clones and misses some; the assay was immunoSEQ multiplex PCR. Clonal size and the V and J genes are those of that table, whereas D and trimming came from the DNA. This sample has 200,000 to 250,000 clones; 85% occur once, and the top ten carry about 8.2%. The CDR3 has 16 amino acids. The V end was cut by 2 bases, the J end by 0 bases, with 7 bases between. The germline V gene encodes CDR1 KGHDR and CDR2 SFDVKD.

The chain combines TRBV24-1 with TRBJ1-6; no firm D call. This TCR was recovered from a woman between 50 and 59 years old with acute COVID-19. The sample taken for sequencing was PBMCs or T cells enriched from blood (not recorded which). CDR3 DNA: TGTGCCACCAGTGATTCTAGGAGCTCCTATAATTCACCCCTCCACTTT. Translating it yields CATSDSRSSYNSPLHF.